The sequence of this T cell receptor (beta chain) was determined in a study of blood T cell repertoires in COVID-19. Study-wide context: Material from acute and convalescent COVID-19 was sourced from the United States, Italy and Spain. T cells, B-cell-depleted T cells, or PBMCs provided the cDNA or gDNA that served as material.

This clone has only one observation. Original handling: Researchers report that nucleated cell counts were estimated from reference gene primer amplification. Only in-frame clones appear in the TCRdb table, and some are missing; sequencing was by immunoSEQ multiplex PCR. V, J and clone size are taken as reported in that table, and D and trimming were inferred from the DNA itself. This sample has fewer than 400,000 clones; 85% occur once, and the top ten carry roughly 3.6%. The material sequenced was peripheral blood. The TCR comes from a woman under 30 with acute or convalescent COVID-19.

The CDR3 DNA reads as TGTGCCAGCAGTGAATTATATAAGCGGGGGGGCCCCGGGGAGACCCAGTACTTC. This sequence encodes CASSELYKRGGPGETQYF. The rearrangement uses TRBV2 and TRBJ2-5; 10 positions match TRBD2. This CDR3 spans 18 amino acids. Germline CDR1 reads SNHLY; CDR2 reads FYNNEI. The junction had 14 bases not matched to a gene; V was cut back by 2 bases and J by 5 bases. The whole variable domain, remainder taken from reference TRBV2 and TRBJ2-5, is EPEVTQTPSHQVTQMGQEVILRCVPISNHLYFYWYRQILGQKVEFLVSFYNNEISEKSEIFDDQFSVERPDGSNFTLKIRSTKLEDSAMYFCASSELYKRGGPGETQYFGPGTRLLVL.